This T cell receptor beta chain was sequenced during a study of cytomegalovirus exposure and HLA in healthy donors. Study-level points and caveats: Roughly uniform sequencing depth across donors was assumed, possibly incorrectly.

Turning to this clone: As yet, its antigen is unknown.

The study ran its PCR with 60 Vbeta and 13 Jbeta primers. Data came from immunoSEQ multiplex PCR; TCRdb stores just in-frame clones and leaves some out. The sample contains 150,000 to 200,000 clones, more than 80% of which appear only once. The CDR3 contains 16 residues. CDR1 SGHTA and CDR2 FQGTGA come from the germline V gene. Trimming left V 5 bases short and J 5 bases short, with 19 bases between. What was sequenced was PBMCs. The chain recombines TRBV7-3 with TRBJ1-5; weak D call: TRBD1 (5 bases). This TCR was recovered from a woman in her fifties or sixties in good health and CMV-seropositive. The DNA of the CDR3 is TGTGCCAGCAGCACCGCTGGTCCAATAGGGGATCAGCCCCAGCATTTT. It yields the protein CASSTAGPIGDQPQHF. Filled out from reference TRBV7-3 and TRBJ1-5, the complete variable domain reads GAGVSQTPSNKVTEKGKYVELRCDPISGHTALYWYRQSLGQGPEFLIYFQGTGAADDSGLPNDRFFAVRPEGSVSTLKIQRTERGDSAVYLCASSTAGPIGDQPQHFGDGTRLSIL.